This T cell receptor beta chain was sequenced in a study of T cell responses to AZD1222 COVID-19 vaccine (dated by TCRdb to about 2021). In terms of the full investigation: Because spike-specific TCR depth and breadth did not differ between the two schedules, AZD1222 recipients who got a second dose at roughly 4 weeks were pooled with those who got a second dose at roughly 12 weeks. TCR sequencing covered some 240 trial participants: 200 to 220 given two doses of AZD1222 and about 26 given two doses of MenACWY control vaccine. Trial participants were enrolled by age into subgroups of 18-55, 56-69 and 70-plus years, and around 150, 28 and 57 TCR-sequenced participants, respectively, were included in these subgroups.

As for this clone: What antigen it recognizes has not been identified. Base-call qualities are not available, and no considerably larger clone is one nucleotide away.

Results and caveats for the whole study, not just this receptor: No day 14 peak-response samples were available, so repertoires were characterized only after the peak T cell response. Most participants were white British and females outnumbered males, and the authors suggested that clonal diversity may have been underestimated. Vaccine-associated CD4 TCRs spanned the whole spike protein, with dominant responses in regions 160-218 and 743-854. Reportedly, close to half of the unique spike-specific TCRs recognized epitopes lying outside the regions that are mutated in the B.1.351 and B.1.1.7 variants. Only six or seven AZD1222 recipients were SARS-CoV-2 seropositive at baseline, limiting conclusions about previously exposed vaccinees. After two AZD1222 doses, both the breadth and the depth of spike-specific TCRs were significantly higher than at day 0 and than in MenACWY recipients. In the small 56-69-year group, the increase in depth fell short of significance, most likely because of low power.

From the germline V gene, CDR1 is SGHVS and CDR2 is FQNEAQ. Between the V and J ends, shortened by 3 bases and 1 base respectively, the junction contains 6 bases. The CDR3 runs 13 residues from the cysteine to the phenylalanine. The read is trimmed to its CDR3 DNA, 39 bases read in frame from base 1. The CDR3 regions of human TCRbeta chains were subjected to immunosequencing. As for the original processing: TCRs in the repertoires were compared against a reference library of SARS-CoV-2-specific TCRs that had been generated with the MIRA antigen-specificity platform. Breadth meant the fraction of unique TCRs that were SARS-CoV-2-associated, whereas depth meant the fraction of total T cells that were SARS-CoV-2-associated. Using the MIRA data, each spike-specific TCR was assigned both to the spike region to which the TCR was reactive and to a CD4 or CD8 class. Log10-transformed breadth and depth values were compared by one-way ANOVA with Sidak's multiple comparisons tests. TCRdb stores this immuneACCESS table with in-frame sequences only. Part of the clones is absent; in the studies checked, under half of the shortfall reflects unresolved V genes, and no reason is known for the rest. V and J calls and clone size are those listed in that table; D and trimming were worked out from the DNA. The sample table records about 170,000 clones; just over 90% of these occur just once. About 3.9% of the sample comes from the top ten.

What this sample's time point label stands for: baseline before first vaccination. The vaccinee samples were drawn from two UK trials, COV001 and COV002, one of which was a single-blind randomized controlled phase 2/3 trial testing AZD1222 (ChAdOx1 nCoV-19) in healthy adults. For TCRbeta chain sequencing, PBMC samples were collected from trial participants at day 0 and at day 28 after the second dose. This clonotype originated in an adult in good health. The source material was peripheral blood, sampled on day 0 of AZD1222 vaccination. The chain was built from TRBV7-8 and TRBJ1-2; the D gene remains uncertain. At the DNA level, the sequence is TGTGCCAGCAGCTTTCTCAGTAACTATGGCTACACCTTC. Translated, this gives CASSFLSNYGYTF.